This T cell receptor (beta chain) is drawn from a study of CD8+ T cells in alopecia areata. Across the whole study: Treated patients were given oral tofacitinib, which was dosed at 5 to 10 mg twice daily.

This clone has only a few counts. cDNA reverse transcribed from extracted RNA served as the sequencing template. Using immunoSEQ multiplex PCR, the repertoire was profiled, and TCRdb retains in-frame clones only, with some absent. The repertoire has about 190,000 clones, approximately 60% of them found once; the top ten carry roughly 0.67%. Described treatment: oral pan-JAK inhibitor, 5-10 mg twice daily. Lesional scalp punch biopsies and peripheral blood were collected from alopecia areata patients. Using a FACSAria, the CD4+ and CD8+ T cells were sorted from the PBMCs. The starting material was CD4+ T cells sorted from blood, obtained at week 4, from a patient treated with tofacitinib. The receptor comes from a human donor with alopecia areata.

CDR3 nucleotide sequence: TGTGCCAGCAGCCCGGACAGCCCGACCGGTGGCACTGAAGCTTTCTTT. Its translation: CASSPDSPTGGTEAFF. The chain recombines TRBV7-6 with TRBJ1-1; possible D gene TRBD1, 6 bases. The CDR3 is made up of 16 amino acids. CDR1 is SGHVS and CDR2 is FNYEAQ in the germline V gene. Trimming pared 5 bases from V and 4 bases from J, leaving 20 bases between. The entire variable domain, with the rest obtained from reference TRBV7-6 and TRBJ1-1, is as follows: GAGVSQSPRYKVTKRGQDVALRCDPISGHVSLYWYRQALGQGPEFLTYFNYEAQQDKSGLPNDRFSAERPEGSISTLTIQRTEQRDSAMYRCASSPDSPTGGTEAFFGQGTRLTVV.